Listed here are 26 T cell receptor beta chains from one sample, sequenced in a study of metastatic and nonmetastatic thyroid tumors. Using MiXCR, TCRdb re-called clones from the PCR reads. This sample carries more than 25,000 clones, approximately 7.4% of them seen once, and the ten largest clones take roughly two fifths. Thyroid surgery took place with no prior treatment in any patient. Sample: blood. These receptors all stem from a female donor with papillary thyroid cancer or a benign thyroid nodule (not recorded which). Some clones in this sample may be carry-over from other donors' samples.

This clone was recorded many times. The chain uses TRBV9 and TRBJ2-2; TRBD1 agrees at 9 bases. The V segment lost 4 bases and the J segment 5 bases; nucleotides outside the gene matches: 9. Germline V lookup: CDR1 SGDLS, CDR2 YYNGEE. The CDR3 runs 16 residues. The CDR3, as DNA: TGTGCCAGCAGCCCCGGTTGGACAGGGGTAACCGGGGAGCTGTTTTTT. Translated: CASSPGWTGVTGELFF.

This clone occurred many times. The V and J genes are TRBV4-2 and TRBJ2-1, with TRBD2 identical over 9 bases. CDR3 length: 16 amino acids. CDR1 and CDR2 from the germline V gene are LGHNA and YNFKEQ. J was trimmed by 7 bases and V by 2 bases; bases with no gene match: 9. CDR3: CASSQTTIAGENEQFF. The CDR3 region has the DNA TGTGCCAGCAGCCAAACAACGATAGCGGGAGAGAATGAGCAGTTCTTC.

The chain couples TRBV4-1 to TRBJ2-3, with 12 bases lining up with TRBD2. Germline CDR1 reads MGHRA; CDR2 reads YSYEKL. J gave up 2 bases and V 3 bases, and 6 bases lay outside the gene matches. The CDR3 length is 17 residues. CDR3 amino acids: CASSHFGLAGITDTQYF. Written as DNA, the CDR3 is TGCGCCAGCAGCCATTTCGGACTAGCGGGGATCACAGATACGCAGTATTTT.

This clone appeared many times. The chain links TRBV6-1 to TRBJ1-6; no firm D call. The germline CDR1 and CDR2 sequences are MNHNS and SASEGT. V was cut by 1 base and J by 7 bases, with 14 bases left in between. CDR3 length: 16 residues. The CDR3 coding sequence is TGTGCCAGCAGTGAAGGCCTGGTTAGTTTAAATTCACCCCTCCACTTT. Residues: CASSEGLVSLNSPLHF.

This clone was observed many times. Other DNA sequences within the sample encode an identical CDR3. The rearrangement uses TRBV5-1 and TRBJ1-1; the match to TRBD1 covers 7 bases. Germline CDR1 is SGHRS and CDR2 is YFSETQ. After removal of 2 bases from V and 7 bases from J, the junction contained 8 bases not matched to a gene. The CDR3 spans 14 residues. The CDR3 coding sequence is TGCGCCAGCAGCTTCGGGGGGACAGAACTTGAAGCTTTCTTT. Translating it yields CASSFGGTELEAFF.

This clone was detected ten times or more. This rearrangement joins TRBV27 to TRBJ1-4; no clear D. The CDR3 length is 14 residues. V gave up 8 bases and J gave up 10 bases, with 20 bases separating them. Germline-derived CDR1 and CDR2 are MNHEY and SMNVEV (reference sequence). This chain's CDR3 is CASSTRGLSGKLFF. The CDR3 DNA follows: TGTGCCAGCTCCACCCGTGGGCTGAGCGGAAAACTGTTTTTT.

This clone has a count of ten or more. The V and J genes are TRBV7-9 and TRBJ2-7; TRBD1 is a possible D gene (5 bases). The germline V and J ends were trimmed by 0 bases and 1 base, with 7 bases remaining between them. This CDR3 has 14 amino acids. From germline, CDR1 is SEHNR and CDR2 FQNEAQ (reference sequence). The CDR3, as DNA: TGTGCCAGCAGCTTAGCGGGGCGTTCCTACGAGCAGTACTTC. Its protein is CASSLAGRSYEQYF.

The sample holds many counts of this clone. The V gene is TRBV24-1, the J gene TRBJ2-2; TRBD1 is a possible D gene (7 bases). Germline-derived CDR1 and CDR2 are KGHDR and SFDVKD. V lost 10 bases and J lost 3, with 14 bases in between. The CDR3 consists of 14 residues. The CDR3 DNA sequence: TGTGCCACAGGAGGGGGCATGGACACCGGGGAGCTGTTTTTT. Translating gives CATGGGMDTGELFF.

This clone was detected ten times or more. The chain employs TRBV4-3 and TRBJ2-1; D possibly uses TRBD1 or TRBD2 (5 bases each). The CDR3 length is 16 residues. Trimming cost V 0 bases and J 1 base, with 10 bases left between them. Germline V gene sequence: CDR1 LGHNA, CDR2 YSLEER. The CDR3 sequence: CASSQEAWGSYNEQFF. CDR3 in DNA: TGCGCCAGCAGCCAAGAGGCGTGGGGGTCCTACAATGAGCAGTTCTTC.

This clone was detected ten times or more. V usage is TRBV2 and J usage is TRBJ1-6, with 8 bases fitting TRBD1. The germline gives CDR1 SNHLY, CDR2 FYNNEI. This CDR3 comprises 15 residues. V was pared by 4 bases and J by 3 bases, with 2 bases of the junction left unmatched. The CDR3 nucleotides are TGTGCCAGCAGTGGGGACAGGAACTATAATTCACCCCTCCACTTT. This encodes CASSGDRNYNSPLHF.

This clone was seen many times. The rearrangement joins TRBV13 to TRBJ1-2, with unresolved D. V was pared by 8 bases and J by 4 bases, with 20 bases between. Germline V CDR1 and CDR2: PRHDT, FYEKMQ (reference sequence). CDR3 length equals 15 residues. The CDR3 DNA follows: TGTGCCAGCCAAACCCCAGGAAGCTGGTCCTATGGCTACACCTTC. Amino acid sequence: CASQTPGSWSYGYTF. Full variable domain (outside the CDR3, taken from reference TRBV13 and TRBJ1-2): AAGVIQSPRHLIKEKRETATLKCYPIPRHDTVYWYQQGPGQDPQFLISFYEKMQSDKGSIPDRFSAQQFSDYHSELNMSSLELGDSALYFCASQTPGSWSYGYTFGSGTRLTVV.

This clone appeared many times. The rearrangement uses TRBV28 and TRBJ2-2; D unresolved. The V gene lost 4 bases and the J gene lost 0 bases, with 12 bases spanning the gap. The CDR3 length is 16 residues. The germline gives CDR1 MDHEN, CDR2 SYDVKM. CDR3 sequence reads: CASSSPDLANTGELFF. The CDR3 DNA reads as TGTGCCAGCAGTTCGCCCGATCTTGCGAACACCGGGGAGCTGTTTTTT.

This clone has at least ten counts. This chain links TRBV7-2 with TRBJ1-1; 7 bases map to TRBD1. The CDR3 covers 15 residues. Germline V lookup: CDR1 SGHTA, CDR2 FQGNSA. V shed 4 bases and J 9 bases; nucleotides not matched to a gene: 14. The CDR3 DNA sequence: TGTGCCAGCAGCTCTCAGATCGGGGGGACAGAAAAAGCTTTCTTT. Protein sequence: CASSSQIGGTEKAFF.

This clone was found many times. The V and J genes are TRBV7-8 and TRBJ1-4; D gene ambiguous. V was shortened by 3 bases and J by 4 bases, with 12 bases between the two germline ends. Germline CDR1 SGHVS, CDR2 FQNEAQ. CDR3 length: 15 residues. Written as DNA, the CDR3 is TGTGCCAGCAGCTTTGGCGGGATTGGTAATGAAAAACTGTTTTTT. Amino acids: CASSFGGIGNEKLFF.

This clone has a count of ten or more. This may stem from a read error, because a much larger clone lies one nucleotide away. The CDR3 bases are TGTGCCAGCAGTTTACTCGGGGCAGGGGCAGATACGCAGTATTTT. Its translation is CASSLLGAGADTQYF. The chain couples TRBV12-3 or TRBV12-4 to TRBJ2-3; TRBD1 might be the D (6 bases). The germline V and J ends were trimmed by 2 bases and 4 bases, with 13 bases remaining between them. This CDR3 is 15 amino acids long.

The sample holds many counts of this clone. Just one base apart from a much larger clone, this may be a read error. Additional DNA sequences in this sample encode the identical CDR3. This chain uses TRBV27 with TRBJ2-7; TRBD1 matches 9 bases. The CDR3 extends over 14 amino acids. Germline V gene data show CDR1 as MNHEY and CDR2 as SMNVEV (reference sequence). The ends lost 9 bases at V and 6 bases at J; junction bases unmatched: 12. This CDR3 is CASRSGTGWGEQYF. CDR3 sequence (DNA): TGTGCCAGTAGGTCCGGGACAGGGTGGGGCGAGCAGTACTTC.

This clone was observed a few times. This sequence joins TRBV5-4 and TRBJ1-1; D is uncertain. The V and J ends lost 5 bases and 2 bases respectively, with 16 bases between them. This CDR3 region has 15 residues. The germline V gene has CDR1 SGHNT and CDR2 YYREEE (reference sequence). For the CDR3, the DNA is TGTGCCAGCAGTTCGGGAGGGTTAGAAAACACTGAAGCTTTCTTT. Its protein product is CASSSGGLENTEAFF.

There are many counts of this clone. V is TRBV24-1 and J is TRBJ2-5; D is possibly TRBD1 (5 bases). The CDR3 contains 14 residues. Germline CDR1 KGHDR, CDR2 SFDVKD. V lost 3 bases to trimming and J lost 1 base, with 8 bases between them. The CDR3 region has the DNA TGTGCCACCAGTGATACCGACAGCCAAGAGACCCAGTACTTC. It translates to CATSDTDSQETQYF.

A remark on this clone: It may be a read error: a sequence one base away is much more abundant. The chain combines TRBV20-1 with TRBJ2-7; TRBD2 is a possible D gene (6 bases). Germline CDR1 reads DFQATT; CDR2 reads SNEGSKA (reference sequence). The CDR3 contains 16 residues. The CDR3 region is CSPSAPQAGPFYEQCF. DNA of the CDR3: TGCAGTCCAAGTGCCCCTCAGGCGGGACCTTTCTACGAGCAGTGCTTC.

Comment on this clone: Since no conserved phenylalanine or tryptophan closes the CDR3, a read error is the likely cause. The CDR3 region has the DNA TGTGCCAGCAGCCATACTAGCGCCAAGCAGTTCCTC. As protein: CASSHTSAKQFL. V and J are TRBV11-2 and TRBJ2-1, with TRBD2 matching 7 bases. Germline V gene lookup returns CDR1 SGHAT and CDR2 FQNNGV. V dropped 5 bases and J dropped 11; count of bases not matched to a gene: 6. This CDR3 has 12 residues.

This clone was detected ten times or more. V usage is TRBV15 and J usage is TRBJ2-3, with D uncertain. Trimming cost V 4 bases and J 7 bases, with 9 bases left between them. Looked up from germline, CDR1 is LNHNV and CDR2 is YYDKDF (reference sequence). The CDR3 is 12 residues long. CDR3 protein: CATSTTANTQYF. CDR3 in DNA: TGTGCCACCAGCACAACCGCGAATACGCAGTATTTT.

About this clone: Just one base apart from a much larger clone, this may be a read error. J is TRBJ1-6 and V is TRBV7-3; unclear D gene. Germline CDR1 reads SGHTA; CDR2 reads FQGTGA. CDR3 length: 14 amino acids. CDR3 sequence: CASSLLAHNSHLHF. The DNA for the CDR3 is TGTGCCAGCAGCTTATTGGCCCATAATTCACACCTCCACTTT.

This clone showed up many times. The chain is built from TRBV12-3 or TRBV12-4 and TRBJ2-3; the match to TRBD2 covers 8 bases. The V segment lost 8 bases and the J segment 1 base; nucleotides outside the gene matches: 14. The CDR3 is made up of 17 amino acids. The CDR3 DNA reads TGTGCCAGCGGTATCCTTGCCGGGGGGGCCGGCACAGATACGCAGTATTTT. Translating gives CASGILAGGAGTDTQYF.

The chain combines TRBV6-1 with TRBJ1-3; TRBD1 matches at 10 bases. CDR1 is MNHNS, CDR2 SASEGT, per germline. The CDR3 contains 16 residues. The V and J ends lost 6 bases and 4 bases, in that order; junction bases with no gene match: 9. Here the CDR3 reads CASRRDRGSSGNTIYF. The CDR3 DNA follows: TGTGCCAGCAGGCGGGACAGGGGTTCGTCCGGAAACACCATATATTTT.

This clone was recorded many times. The chain uses TRBV10-2 and TRBJ2-3, with a weak D call TRBD1 (6 bases). Germline V gene data show CDR1 as WSHSY and CDR2 as SAAADI. V was clipped by 9 bases and J by 2 bases, with 18 bases between them. This CDR3 comprises 15 residues. In DNA form, the CDR3 reads TGCGCCAGTCTCTTCGACAGGAGCCTCACAGATACGCAGTATTTT. This gives the protein CASLFDRSLTDTQYF.

This clone was counted at least ten times. This sequence joins TRBV7-9 and TRBJ1-1; D is undetermined. The CDR3 extends over 14 amino acids. Trimming left V 5 bases short and J 4 bases short, with 14 bases between. Germline CDR1 reads SEHNR; CDR2 reads FQNEAQ (reference sequence). The CDR3 reads CASSQHARGTEAFF. The CDR3 nucleotides read TGTGCCAGCAGCCAACATGCCCGGGGCACTGAAGCTTTCTTT.